This TCR beta chain was recovered during a study of cytomegalovirus exposure and HLA in healthy donors (TCRdb year 2017). Study-wide context: An earlier analysis of about 560 of the donors reported approximately 280 Gb of sequence data and 90 million to 120 million unique TCR beta sequences obtained from some 200 million T cells. An early release covering roughly 600 HLA-typed donors comprised about 290 gigabases of sequencing data and tens of millions of unique TCR sequences. Among the roughly 400 genotyped donors, around 81% belonged to the genetic ancestry cluster associated with self-reported Caucasian donors. The aim of the study was to test whether cataloging public T cell receptors could identify signatures of past pathogen exposure. Using immunosequencing, the study profiled T cell repertoires from around 670 subjects and related those repertoires to cytomegalovirus serostatus. A separate validation cohort of roughly 120 different subjects was used in addition to the roughly 670-subject first cohort. To predict cytomegalovirus infection status, the study brought together high-throughput TCR immunosequencing, statistical association of individual TCRs with disease status, and machine learning. A later analysis re-examined previously published TCR beta repertoires from about 700 donors and added high-resolution HLA genotyping to investigate patterns of TCR occurrence. Rather than drawing on any new phenotypic data, the later analysis identified candidate immune exposures from TCR beta sequences and the way those sequences occurred across donors. An earlier analysis of approximately 500 of the donors applied high-throughput TCR beta sequencing to assess whether each TCR beta V gene segment acted as functional or pseudogenic. Donor age, sex, ethnicity and CMV serostatus were compiled alongside the repertoire data. In a later genetic analysis, genome-wide SNP genotypes for about 65% of the roughly 670 donors were used, and that subset was treated as a discovery cohort. Every discovery cohort repertoire had been produced on one sequencing platform. HLA typing covered class I and class II loci at four-digit resolution. The number of donors typed differed by locus, with roughly 620-630 for A, B, C, DRB1 and DQB1, roughly 520 for DQA1, 606 for DPA1, and under 490 for DPB1. Roughly 5 DR-DQ haplotypes were handled as single units for association and clustering because linkage in the cohort was strong. Across approximately 400 genotyped donors of the cohort, an average of roughly 230,000 unique TCR beta nucleotide sequences per donor were sequenced, and roughly a sixth of those sequences were non-productive. Overall study results and their limits: In both the original and validation cohorts, the classifier was reported to diagnose cytomegalovirus status with high specificity and sensitivity. The study listed approximately 150 TCR beta chains as associated with cytomegalovirus. A later analysis associated approximately 17,000 TCR beta sequences with specific HLA alleles at a false discovery rate of 0.05. V-gene and J-gene trimming of TCR beta chains was associated with a missense DCLRE1C variant in a later genetic analysis, and the association was replicated in an independent cohort. A further reported finding was that TCR beta sequences accurately predicted the HLA-A and HLA-B alleles for most subjects in the first cohort. In a later genetic analysis, fewer N-insertions in productive TCRs were reported among donors in an Asian-associated ancestry cluster than the roughly 710-donor mean. According to a later analysis, most CMV-associated TCR beta chains appeared to be HLA-restricted, and the HLA associations seemed to be driven largely by CMV exposure. Because some donors lacked HLA typing at each locus, the association tests relied only on the typed subset. Only TCR beta chains were sequenced in this cohort, and the absence of alpha or paired-chain data limited detectable features. In a later analysis, several top co-occurrence clusters were reported to appear linked to parvovirus B19, influenza, CMV and Epstein-Barr virus. The only immune exposure information available for the cohort was CMV serostatus. It was suggested by the authors that the approach could potentially be generalized to other disease states and immunological phenotypes. Assigning TCR associations to individual alleles was difficult when HLA alleles, especially DR and DQ, strongly co-occurred. Presence/absence analyses assumed roughly uniform sequencing depth across donors, an assumption that may not hold. In a later analysis, the rate of TCR association differed among HLA loci, with DRB1 alleles having the most associated TCRs and HLA-C alleles having the fewest. Fewer than 20 rarely observed V segments, including chromosome 9 orphons, were excluded from the earlier analysis of about 500 of the donors because counts were too low. In an earlier analysis of several hundred of the donors, most TCR beta V segments were observed in productive rearrangements about 87% or about 30% of the time, broadly matching IMGT annotations. Linkage disequilibrium might explain the correlated functional status among segregating V segments, but an unknown experimental factor could not be ruled out. A later analysis found that HLA-associated TCR beta chains were more clonally expanded and had lower generation probabilities than equally common non-associated chains. Some IMGT-functional V segments, including TRBV6-2 and TRBV6-3, could not be distinguished by the 87-base-pair reads and were therefore excluded. In vitro tests confirmed that a few of the cytomegalovirus-associated TCR beta chains recognize cytomegalovirus antigens. Most TCR sequences were seen in very few donors, while some public TCRs were found in many individuals. A cluster of highly shared sequence variants was judged likely to represent a technical artifact of the sequencing pipeline.

The cohort comprised 550 to 700 healthy bone marrow donors. At the time of sampling, every cohort member was nominally healthy, though immune exposures that went unrecorded were likely present. The donor was CMV seronegative and belonged to the group of 350 or so seronegative cohort members. Each donor provided a peripheral blood sample, and peripheral blood mononuclear cells were used for TCR beta sequencing. Genomic DNA was extracted from the blood cell samples with the Qiagen DNeasy Blood Extraction Kit. Libraries were made using the immunoSEQ multiplex PCR assay. A mixture of 60 forward primers for TCR Vbeta segments and 13 reverse primers for TCR Jbeta segments was used in the multiplex PCR. The CDR3 region of rearranged TCR beta genes was amplified from genomic DNA with a multiplex PCR assay. The amplified TCR beta libraries were sequenced on the Illumina HiSeq System as 87-base-pair reads. The paper's data handling went like this. A later analysis counted 65 million to 90 million unique TCR beta chains across the 666 repertoires, and roughly 10 million of these chains were shared by at least two donors. Raw reads were error-corrected and collapsed into unique sequences by a nearest-neighbor algorithm in which closely related sequences were merged to remove PCR and sequencing errors. Alignment of CDR3 sequences to IMGT reference sequences was used to assign V, D and J gene segments. For a sequence to be retained, a match of at least six nucleotides was required to both a V gene segment and a J gene segment. A rearrangement was called productive if the CDR3 had no stop codons and remained in frame with V and J, and every other rearrangement was called non-productive. CDR3 was defined according to IMGT convention as the region running from the second conserved V-encoded cysteine to the conserved J-encoded phenylalanine. In an earlier analysis of around 570 of the donors, sequences lacking an unambiguous match to a single V gene segment were excluded. In an earlier analysis of almost 600 of the donors, a V segment was called functional when productive rearrangements were above 56.7%, and segregating when the standard deviation between donors exceeded 5%. To diagnose cytomegalovirus status from the catalog of TCR beta chain sequences, a statistical classification framework was built. In a later analysis, V and J genes were assigned by comparing TCR nucleotide sequences against IMGT/GENE-DB human TR gene sequences. The TCRdist pipeline was used in a later analysis to assign CDR3 sequences and most-parsimonious VDJ recombination scenarios. In a later analysis, each TCR beta chain was defined by its CDR3 amino acid sequence together with its V-gene family, and reads lacking a unique V-gene family were excluded. In a later analysis, approximately 590 highly shared, low-generation-probability nucleotide sequences were removed to address suspected cross-contamination and a sequencing artifact. For each public chain, a later analysis derived a clonal expansion index from normalized ranks of inferred template counts within each repertoire. A later analysis computed generation probabilities with a VDJ recombination model fitted to out-of-frame rearrangements, and checked the results against IGoR. In a later analysis, TCR-TCR, TCR-HLA and TCR-CMV co-occurrence was scored with hypergeometric tests, and a repertoire-size bias correction was applied to TCR pairs. In a later analysis, false discovery rates were estimated by permuting HLA or CMV assignments 20 times. In a later analysis, co-occurring TCRs were grouped using DBSCAN, with TCRdist sequence similarity added in when clustering inside HLA-allele-positive subsets. For co-occurrence clustering, repertoires with fewer than 30,000 or more than 120,000 public chains were excluded, along with roughly five repertoires with anomalous nucleotide sharing. TCRdb mirrors the immuneACCESS table, restricted to in-frame sequences. Some clones are absent from its copies; in checked studies, under half trace to an unresolved V gene, and the reason for the others is unknown. The D gene and trimming were derived from the DNA, and the V and J assignments and clone size from that table. The sample table contains about 150,000 clones; only one count was recorded for more than 75% of them. The top ten clonotypes cover 2.2% of the sample.

Relative to germline, V is 3 bases shorter and J is 2 bases shorter, with 10 bases between their ends. The cysteine opens and the phenylalanine closes a CDR3 of 13 amino acids. Only CDR3 DNA is held: 39 bases, read in frame from base 1. Via the germline V gene (reference sequence), CDR1 is GTSNPN and CDR2 SVGIG. A note on this clone: Its cognate antigen has yet to be identified. No qualities accompany the bases; no much larger clone lies one base away.

The sequence came from a man aged 30 to 45 in good health and CMV-seronegative. The sample consisted of PBMCs. The rearrangement joined TRBV30 to TRBJ1-2; matching of 6 bases hints at TRBD1 as the D gene. The CDR3 loop reads CAWSYRVNYGYTF. The sequenced DNA: TGTGCCTGGAGCTACAGGGTAAACTATGGCTACACCTTC. With the rest looked up from the reference TRBV30 and TRBJ1-2 genes rather than sequenced, the full variable domain is SQTIHQWPATLVQPVGSPLSLECTVEGTSNPNLYWYRQAAGRGLQLLFYSVGIGQISSEVPQNLSASRPQDRQFILSSKKLLLSDSGFYLCAWSYRVNYGYTFGSGTRLTVV.